Sequencing of this T cell receptor (beta chain) was carried out in a study of CD8 T cells in ankylosing spondylitis. This clonotype was observed a handful of times. Antigen unknown. This CDR3 spans 16 amino acids. Study results and limitations: In ankylosing spondylitis blood, a motif of about 8 highly homologous TCR beta variants appeared characteristic.

MiXCR was run by TCRdb on the 5' RACE reads, yielding one entry per CDR3 protein. There are 200,000 to 250,000 distinct CDR3 sequences in the sample; under 12% occur only once, and approximately 20% lies in the top ten. The sample was blood, either unsorted or a sorted T cell fraction (not recorded which). The clonotype originates from a male donor with ankylosing spondylitis or in good health (not recorded which). The V gene is TRBV21-1, the J gene TRBJ2-7; the table calls TRBD1, which could not be checked here. TRBV21-1 is listed as a pseudogene. CDR3 in DNA: TGTGCCAGCAGCAAAGGAGGTGTCAAGGCGCGGGACGAACAGTACTTC. It specifies CASSKGGVKARDEQYF.